The 9 T cell receptor beta chains reported below all come from one sample, sequenced in a study of blood T cell repertoires in COVID-19 (dated by TCRdb to the early 2020s). Library method: the immunoSEQ multiplex PCR assay. TCRdb provides this immuneACCESS table in a form limited to in-frame rearrangements. Some clones are lacking; in checked studies, under half of them reflect an unresolved V gene, and why the rest are absent is not known. The sample data list about 100,000 clones, and roughly 86% of these were observed just once. The ten most abundant clones make up just under 20% of the sample. Material for sequencing was peripheral blood. The receptor source for this set is a human donor in a cohort sampled during active COVID-19.

Of note for this clone: An end of the junction differs from the germline gene, which may be a read error. Other DNA sequences in the same sample also yield this CDR3. The rearrangement joins TRBV20-1 to TRBJ1-1, with D perhaps TRBD1 (5 bases). Germline loops: CDR1 DFQATT, CDR2 SNEGSKA (reference sequence). CDR3 size: 11 residues. The CDR3 sequence: CSALRVDEAFF. CDR3 nucleotide sequence: TGCAGTGCGCTCAGGGTAGATGAAGCCTTCTTT.

The chain recombines TRBV29-1 with TRBJ2-7, with D hard to call. V was cut by 6 bases and J by 3 bases, with 15 bases left in between. Germline CDR1 reads SQVTM; CDR2 reads ANQGSEA. The CDR3 runs 13 residues. The CDR3 bases are TGCAGCGTGCGAACTTCCTCCTACTACGAGCAGTACTTC. As protein: CSVRTSSYYEQYF.

The chain couples TRBV29-1 to TRBJ2-3, with 11 nucleotides matching TRBD2. V gave up 6 bases and J gave up 4 bases; unmatched junction bases: 9. Per germline, CDR1 SQVTM and CDR2 ANQGSEA. The CDR3 has 15 amino acids. The DNA of the CDR3 is TGCAGCGTCCATAGCGGGAGGGCCCAATCAGATACGCAGTATTTT. This sequence encodes CSVHSGRAQSDTQYF.

The genes are TRBV29-1 and TRBJ1-4, with D perhaps TRBD1 (6 bases). Germline V gene sequence: CDR1 SQVTM, CDR2 ANQGSEA. The ends were cut back, 6 bases at V and 7 bases at J, with 15 bases in the middle. CDR3 length: 13 amino acids. The CDR3 reads CSVRDTASEKLFF. Here the CDR3 DNA reads TGCAGCGTACGGGACACGGCTTCTGAAAAACTGTTTTTT.

The J gene is TRBJ2-1, the V gene TRBV9; 10 nucleotides line up with TRBD2. Per germline, CDR1 SGDLS and CDR2 YYNGEE. The V and J ends lost 4 bases and 8 bases, in that order; junction bases with no gene match: 0. The CDR3 has 12 amino acids. The CDR3 sequence: CASSLAGDEQFF. The CDR3 coding sequence is TGTGCCAGCAGCCTAGCGGGAGATGAGCAGTTCTTC.

The V and J genes are TRBV19 and TRBJ2-2, with 7 bases identical to TRBD1. Trimming at V came to 5 bases and at J to 6 bases, leaving 3 bases not matched to a gene. This CDR3 is built from 13 residues. CDR1 LNHDA and CDR2 SQIVND come from the germline V gene (reference sequence). The DNA of the CDR3 is TGTGCCAGTAGTCCCGGGACAGCCGGGGAGCTGTTTTTT. Residues: CASSPGTAGELFF.

This chain connects TRBV7-9 to TRBJ2-5; D is uncertain. This CDR3 spans 15 amino acids. Trimming cost V 5 bases and J 5 bases, with 18 bases left between them. The V gene's germline CDR1 is SEHNR and CDR2 FQNEAQ (reference sequence). CDR3 DNA sequence: TGTGCCAGCAGCAGCTTGGATTATGAGAGGGAGACCCAGTACTTC. Translated, it gives CASSSLDYERETQYF.

The rearrangement joins TRBV28 to TRBJ2-4, with 7 bases lining up with TRBD1. The CDR3 spans 20 residues. After removal of 5 bases from V and 0 bases from J, the junction contained 19 bases not matched to a gene. Germline V gene sequence: CDR1 MDHEN, CDR2 SYDVKM. This CDR3 reads CASSLTPGWDSILAKNIQYF. CDR3 in DNA: TGTGCCAGCAGTCTAACCCCGGGATGGGACAGTATCCTAGCCAAAAACATTCAGTACTTC.

The rearrangement links TRBV11-2 to TRBJ1-6; D unresolved. Trimming removed 5 bases at V and 6 bases at J, with 14 bases between. The CDR3 covers 15 residues. Germline lookup yields CDR1 SGHAT and CDR2 FQNNGV. CDR3 protein: CASSTQVNPNSPLHF. The CDR3 DNA reads as TGTGCCAGCAGCACTCAAGTAAACCCTAATTCACCCCTCCACTTT.